Following are 23 T cell receptor beta chains from one sample sequenced in a study of blood T cells in healthy people across ages. PCR was performed a second time for roughly 7 to 12 cycles using a sample-barcoded 5' primer and a J-beta primer mix. TCRdb analysed the 5' RACE reads with MiXCR anew, one entry per CDR3 protein. Counted here are fewer than 1,000,000 distinct CDR3 sequences, around two fifths occurring once; the ten biggest clones make up around 18%. The sample taken for sequencing was blood. These receptors came from a man aged 55 to 70 in good health.

The chain is built from TRBV6-2 or TRBV6-3 and TRBJ2-3, with TRBD2 identical over 7 bases. The CDR3 runs to 15 residues. J was trimmed by 0 bases and V by 5 bases; bases with no gene match: 5. Germline CDR1 and CDR2: MNHEY and SVGEGT. CDR3 sequence reads: CASSQRGTSTDTQYF. The CDR3 DNA reads TGTGCCAGCAGTCAGCGGGGAACTAGCACAGATACGCAGTATTTT.

The CDR3 reads CASSYTLNRGNERYF. For the CDR3, the DNA is TGTGCCAGCAGTTACACTCTTAACAGGGGGAATGAGCGGTACTTC. The gene calls are TRBV6-5 and TRBJ2-5, with 8 bases identical to TRBD1. Germline CDR1 MNHEY, CDR2 SVGAGI. The CDR3 totals 15 residues. The trim removed 2 bases at V and 13 bases at J, leaving 15 bases unmatched.

The gene calls are TRBV7-6 and TRBJ2-7; a weak D match, TRBD1 (6 bases). The CDR3 is made up of 15 amino acids. Germline loops: CDR1 SGHVS, CDR2 FNYEAQ. Trimming took off 2 bases at V and 4 bases at J, with 15 bases between the two ends. DNA for the CDR3: TGTGCCAGCAGCTTAAATGGACAGACACCTTACGAGCAGTACTTC. Encoded protein: CASSLNGQTPYEQYF.

The rearrangement uses TRBV25-1 and TRBJ1-6, with D unclear. The CDR3 runs to 14 residues. From germline, CDR1 is MGHDK and CDR2 SYGVNS. The germline V and J ends were trimmed by 6 bases and 7 bases, with 13 bases remaining between them. CDR3 protein: CASSKEAGNSPLHF. The CDR3 DNA sequence: TGTGCCAGCAGCAAAGAGGCGGGGAATTCACCCCTCCACTTT.

This chain links TRBV25-1 with TRBJ2-5, with a tentative D call TRBD2 (5 bases). In germline, CDR1 is MGHDK, CDR2 SYGVNS. Trimming shortened V by 5 bases and J by 3 bases, and 16 bases separated the two germline ends. The CDR3 extends over 15 amino acids. CDR3 nucleotide sequence: TGTGCCAGCAGTTACGGGGTACAATCGGAAGAGACCCAGTACTTC. Translating gives CASSYGVQSEETQYF.

As regards this clonotype: The junction differs from germline at one of its ends, possibly a read error. J is TRBJ1-2 and V is TRBV9, with 7 positions matching TRBD1. This CDR3 has 16 amino acids. The germline V gene has CDR1 SGDLS and CDR2 YYNGEE. The CDR3 bases are TGTGCCAGCAGTCCTCAGGGGAGGGACAGCAACTATAGCTACACCTTC. It specifies CASSPQGRDSNYSYTF. Combining the CDR3 with reference TRBV9 and TRBJ1-2 gives the whole variable domain DSGVTQTPKHLITATGQRVTLRCSPRSGDLSVYWYQQSLDQGLQFLIQYYNGEERAKGNILERFSAQQFPDLHSELNLSSLELGDSALYFCASSPQGRDSNYSYTFGSGTRLTVV.

This clonotype was detected only a few times. CDR3 region: CASSSSREQFF. The CDR3, as DNA: TGTGCCAGCAGTTCGAGTCGGGAGCAGTTCTTC. V and J are TRBV28 and TRBJ2-1, with no clear D. V was cut by 4 bases and J by 10 bases, with 8 bases left in between. Germline CDR1 is MDHEN and CDR2 is SYDVKM. The CDR3 runs 11 residues.

The V gene is TRBV12-3 or TRBV12-4, the J gene TRBJ2-4; maybe TRBD1 (5 bases). The J call may be in error: the DNA end matches TRBJ2-7 better. The CDR3 covers 14 residues. CDR3 amino acids: CASSLWGPTYEQYF. The CDR3 nucleotides are TGTGCCAGCAGTTTATGGGGCCCTACCTACGAGCAGTACTTC.

The chain has TRBV12-3 or TRBV12-4 and TRBJ2-7; unclear D gene. Trimming cost V 4 bases and J 7 bases, with 17 bases left between them. CDR3 length equals 14 residues. The CDR3 protein is CASSSRSLKGEQYF. In DNA, the CDR3 is TGTGCCAGCAGTTCTAGGTCCCTGAAGGGTGAGCAGTACTTC.

The chain carries TRBV20-1 and TRBJ2-1; 10 bases line up with TRBD2. Germline V gene lookup returns CDR1 DFQATT and CDR2 SNEGSKA (reference sequence). Trimming cost V 2 bases and J 10 bases; bases outside gene matches: 2. The CDR3 spans 12 residues. CDR3 amino acids: CSARPLAGEQFF. DNA for the CDR3: TGCAGTGCTAGACCACTAGCGGGGGAGCAGTTCTTC.

J is TRBJ2-2 and V is TRBV5-1, with 8 bases lining up with TRBD2. This CDR3 has 17 amino acids. The germline V gene has CDR1 SGHRS and CDR2 YFSETQ. V lost 1 base and J lost 1; bases outside the gene matches: 6. The CDR3 coding sequence is TGCGCCAGCAGCTTGCGATTACTAGCGGTGAACACCGGGGAGCTGTTTTTT. This sequence encodes CASSLRLLAVNTGELFF.

As for this clonotype: One junction end does not reproduce the germline sequence, and a read error may be involved. The rearrangement links TRBV28 to TRBJ1-2, with no clear D. The CDR3 loop spans 10 amino acids. CDR1 is MDHEN, CDR2 SYDVKM, per germline. The chain's CDR3 is CASSNNGHTF. The DNA of the CDR3 is TGTGCCAGCAGTAACAATGGCCACACCTTC.

This chain links TRBV6-2 or TRBV6-3 with TRBJ2-5, with D perhaps TRBD1 or TRBD2 (6 bases each). The length of the CDR3 is 15 residues. CDR1 is MNHEY, CDR2 SVGEGT, per germline. V was pared by 5 bases and J by 6 bases, with 19 bases between. The CDR3 protein is CASSARDGGAKTQYF. CDR3 bases: TGTGCCAGCAGTGCCCGCGACGGGGGCGCAAAGACCCAGTACTTC.

The chain carries TRBV5-6 and TRBJ2-1, with D possibly being TRBD2 (5 bases). The germline V and J ends were trimmed by 4 bases and 9 bases, with 17 bases remaining between them. The CDR3 sequence is 14 residues long. Germline CDR1 and CDR2: SGHDT and YYEEEE. This CDR3 is CASSLGSRGGEQFF. The CDR3 DNA reads TGTGCCAGCAGCCTTGGGAGCAGAGGTGGTGAGCAGTTCTTC.

The chain carries TRBV19 and TRBJ2-7; D is perhaps TRBD1 (6 bases). The V gene lost 3 bases and the J gene lost 4 bases, with 10 bases spanning the gap. This CDR3 has 13 amino acids. The germline gives CDR1 LNHDA, CDR2 SQIVND (reference sequence). CDR3 residues: CASSIQGKYEQYF. The CDR3, as DNA: TGTGCCAGTAGTATCCAGGGGAAATACGAGCAGTACTTC.

This clonotype was recorded a few times. The chain has TRBV6-6 and TRBJ1-2; D possibly corresponds to TRBD1 (6 bases). Germline V gene lookup returns CDR1 MNHNY and CDR2 SVGAGI (reference sequence). The CDR3 totals 14 residues. Trimming took off 9 bases at V and 0 bases at J, with 14 bases between the two ends. The CDR3, as DNA: TGTGCCAGTTCCCCAGGGGCTACTAACTATGGCTACACCTTC. Protein: CASSPGATNYGYTF.

This chain links TRBV7-2 with TRBJ2-2; tentative D call: TRBD2 (5 bases). There are 12 residues in the CDR3. Germline V gives CDR1 SGHTA, CDR2 FQGNSA. Between the trimmed V and J ends, which lost 4 bases and 6 bases, there was a span of 6 bases. CDR3 amino acids: CASSSRAGELFF. CDR3 bases: TGTGCCAGCAGCTCGAGGGCCGGGGAGCTGTTTTTT.

The chain couples TRBV7-2 to TRBJ1-1, with TRBD1 as a possible D gene (5 bases). This CDR3 has 14 amino acids. Germline assignment: CDR1 SGHTA and CDR2 FQGNSA. V was clipped by 7 bases and J by 0 bases, with 12 bases between them. The CDR3 region is CASTKAGVNTEAFF. The CDR3 nucleotides are TGTGCCAGCACCAAGGCGGGGGTGAACACTGAAGCTTTCTTT.

This clonotype was found many times. This chain joins TRBV6-6 and TRBJ2-4, with D hard to call. Trimming removed 5 bases from V and 6 bases from J, with 14 bases in between. Germline CDR1 and CDR2: MNHNY and SVGAGI (reference sequence). The CDR3 sequence is 14 residues long. The chain's CDR3 is CASSPWALGNIQYF. CDR3 nucleotide sequence: TGTGCCAGCAGTCCTTGGGCTTTAGGAAACATTCAGTACTTC.

This chain links TRBV5-6 with TRBJ2-7; D is uncertain. Germline V gives CDR1 SGHDT, CDR2 YYEEEE. This CDR3 comprises 14 residues. V was cut by 6 bases and J by 0 bases, with 13 bases left in between. CDR3 bases: TGTGCCAGCACCCTTTTGGGGAACTCCTACGAGCAGTACTTC. It specifies CASTLLGNSYEQYF.

This clonotype was detected only a few times. The chain has TRBV29-1 and TRBJ2-1, with TRBD1 identical over 8 bases. CDR1 and CDR2 (germline): SQVTM, ANQGSEA. The CDR3 totals 12 residues. Trimming cost V 7 bases and J 4 bases; bases outside gene matches: 3. CDR3 coding DNA: TGCAGCGCTAGACAGGGGTACAATGAGCAGTTCTTC. Protein: CSARQGYNEQFF.

J is TRBJ2-3 and V is TRBV7-9; 7 nucleotides align to TRBD2. From germline, CDR1 is SEHNR and CDR2 FQNEAQ (reference sequence). This CDR3 contains 15 residues. With V trimmed by 5 bases and J by 0 bases, 5 bases remained unmatched. The CDR3 DNA sequence: TGTGCCAGCAGCAATTGGGGGGGGAGCACAGATACGCAGTATTTT. It translates to CASSNWGGSTDTQYF.

This clonotype was picked up a small number of times. This sequence joins TRBV13 and TRBJ2-5, with a possible D match to TRBD2 (6 bases). Between the trimmed V and J ends, which lost 5 bases and 8 bases, there was a span of 18 bases. The CDR3 has 14 amino acids. Germline lookup yields CDR1 PRHDT and CDR2 FYEKMQ (reference sequence). The CDR3 coding sequence is TGTGCCAGCAGCCCGCAGTTGGAGGGCGGAACCCAGTACTTC. Translation: CASSPQLEGGTQYF. The variable domain in full, completed from reference TRBV13 and TRBJ2-5, reads AAGVIQSPRHLIKEKRETATLKCYPIPRHDTVYWYQQGPGQDPQFLISFYEKMQSDKGSIPDRFSAQQFSDYHSELNMSSLELGDSALYFCASSPQLEGGTQYFGPGTRLLVL.